This T cell receptor beta chain emerged from a study of PD-L1 blockade in urothelial cancer. Profiling relied on immunoSEQ multiplex PCR, and the TCRdb table lists in-frame clones only, not all of them. The sample has roughly 63,000 clones; roughly 81% are singletons. Noted time point: pretreatment peripheral blood. Trimming stripped 0 bases from V and 6 bases from J, with 13 bases between. Germline CDR1 SGDLS, CDR2 YYNGEE. There are 15 residues in the CDR3. This sequence was found in a man in his 70s with urothelial cancer. The specimen was PBMCs, collected around atezolizumab (anti-PD-L1) treatment. This chain links TRBV9 with TRBJ2-1; weak D call: TRBD1 (6 bases). The CDR3 bases are TGTGCCAGCAGCGTAGGGGGGCTAGCAGGCAATGAGCAGTTCTTC. Its translation is CASSVGGLAGNEQFF.